The 9 T cell receptor beta chains below all came from one sample that was sequenced in a study of brain metastases from non-small cell lung cancer. Repertoires were generated with immunoSEQ multiplex PCR, while TCRdb's copy carries only in-frame clones and drops some. The sample has over a thousand clones, under 85% seen once. The sequencing input was tissue from a brain metastasis. These receptors originate from a donor at least 40 years old with non-small cell lung cancer.

This chain uses TRBV6-5 with TRBJ2-7; D ambiguous. The CDR3 is made up of 13 amino acids. Between the trimmed V and J ends, which lost 6 bases and 7 bases, there was a span of 16 bases. Germline CDR1 MNHEY, CDR2 SVGAGI. The CDR3 sequence is CASRLIATGEQYF. CDR3 DNA: TGTGCCAGCAGACTCATTGCTACGGGTGAGCAGTACTTC.

This chain joins TRBV3-1 (or the pseudogene TRBV3-2) and TRBJ2-7; a possible D gene is TRBD2 (5 bases). The V gene's germline CDR1 is LGHDT and CDR2 YNNKEL (reference sequence). This CDR3 has 18 residues. The ends were cut back, 3 bases at V and 5 bases at J, with 26 bases in the middle. The CDR3 loop reads CASSHSLRAGAYGNEQYF. In DNA form, the CDR3 reads TGTGCCAGCAGCCATTCCTTGCGGGCGGGTGCCTATGGGAACGAGCAGTACTTC.

The chain recombines TRBV4-1 with TRBJ1-2, with a weak D call TRBD1 (6 bases). V dropped 2 bases and J dropped 4 bases, with 17 bases sitting between them. Germline V gene sequence: CDR1 MGHRA, CDR2 YSYEKL. This CDR3 contains 16 residues. Written as DNA, the CDR3 is TGCGCCAGCAGCCAACCGGGGGGGGGCGCGATCTATGGCTACACCTTC. Its protein is CASSQPGGGAIYGYTF.

The chain joins TRBV5-4 to TRBJ1-2; a weak D match, TRBD1 (6 bases). Looked up from germline, CDR1 is SGHNT and CDR2 is YYREEE (reference sequence). V was trimmed by 0 bases and J by 6 bases, leaving 15 bases between them. This CDR3 region has 15 residues. The CDR3 nucleotides are TGTGCCAGCAGCTTGGGCGGGGGGCTCATCAATGGCTACACCTTC. Amino acid sequence: CASSLGGGLINGYTF.

The chain employs TRBV7-9 and TRBJ2-7, with D hard to call. The CDR3 has 15 amino acids. Per germline, CDR1 SEHNR and CDR2 FQNEAQ (reference sequence). V dropped 4 bases and J dropped 0 bases, with 13 bases sitting between them. The CDR3 spells CASSSPVRSSYEQYF. The CDR3 region has the DNA TGTGCCAGCAGCTCCCCGGTACGGAGCTCCTACGAGCAGTACTTC.

The chain combines TRBV12-3 or TRBV12-4 with TRBJ1-2, with D unresolved. There are 13 residues in the CDR3. The V end was cut by 6 bases, the J end by 6 bases, with 14 bases between. CDR3 in DNA: TGTGCCAGCAGCTTGGCGTACCTAAATGGCTACACCTTC. Residues: CASSLAYLNGYTF.

The chain employs TRBV6-5 and TRBJ2-1; 8 nucleotides match TRBD2. Trimming removed 0 bases from V and 7 bases from J; junction bases left unmatched: 5. Germline lookup yields CDR1 MNHEY and CDR2 SVGAGI. The CDR3 has 15 amino acids. DNA of the CDR3: TGTGCCAGCAGTTACTCGGGCGGGAGGATTAATGAGCAGTTCTTC. Encoded protein: CASSYSGGRINEQFF.

V and J are TRBV19 and TRBJ1-4; 10 bases fit TRBD1. V was pared by 7 bases and J by 2 bases, with 4 bases of the junction left unmatched. Germline V lookup: CDR1 LNHDA, CDR2 SQIVND (reference sequence). The CDR3 spans 15 residues. CDR3 loop: CASNDRGQTNEKLFF. CDR3 bases: TGTGCCAGTAATGACAGGGGGCAGACTAATGAAAAACTGTTTTTT.

The rearrangement joins TRBV7-8 to TRBJ2-1; 13 bases match TRBD2. The CDR3 runs to 14 residues. Germline trimming cut 7 bases from V and 6 bases from J; bases unmatched to any gene: 3. Germline V gives CDR1 SGHVS, CDR2 FQNEAQ. CDR3 amino acids: CASKGTSGINEQFF. The CDR3 DNA sequence: TGTGCCAGCAAAGGGACTAGCGGGATCAATGAGCAGTTCTTC.